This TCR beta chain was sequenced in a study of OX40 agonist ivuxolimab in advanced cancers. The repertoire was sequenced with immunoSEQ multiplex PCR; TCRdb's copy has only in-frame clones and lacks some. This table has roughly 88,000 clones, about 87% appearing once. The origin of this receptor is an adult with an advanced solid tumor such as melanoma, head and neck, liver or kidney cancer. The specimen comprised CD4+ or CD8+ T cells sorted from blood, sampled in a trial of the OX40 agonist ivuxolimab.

The CDR3 is CASSPVGDTQYF. Written as DNA, the CDR3 is TGTGCCAGCTCACCCGTGGGGGATACGCAGTATTTT. The rearrangement joins TRBV18 to TRBJ2-3; D not certain. This CDR3 comprises 12 residues. CDR1 KGHSH and CDR2 LQKENI come from the germline V gene. Trimming removed 3 bases at V and 6 bases at J, with 7 bases between.